One sample yielded the 3 T cell receptor beta chains listed below, sequenced in a study of regulatory T cells in long-lasting Graves disease. Construction of TCR beta libraries relied on iRepertoire HTBI primers and on Arm-PCR targeting CDR3 regions. TCRdb redid the calling of the multiplex PCR reads with MiXCR, one entry per CDR3 protein. Of over 400,000 distinct CDR3 sequences listed, 14% are singletons. Time point noted: newly diagnosed GD, antithyroid drugs for less than 3 months. RNA isolated from PBMCs was used to make the TCR library. The same data also contributed to another study, on T cells in Graves' hyperthyroidism and ophthalmopathy.

The sample in question was peripheral blood mononuclear cells (PBMCs), obtained at new diagnosis, from a patient treated with antithyroid drugs. The receptors here all came from a woman aged 45 to 65 with Graves disease.

The chain has TRBV29-1 and TRBJ2-2; D is possibly TRBD1 or TRBD2 (5 bases each). Germline V lookup: CDR1 SQVTM, CDR2 ANQGSEA. The CDR3 is made up of 16 amino acids. Trimming removed 6 bases from V and 3 bases from J, with 20 bases in between. In DNA, the CDR3 is TGCAGCGTCGCCTTTCCGGGGCCGCTCTACACCGGGGAGCTGTTTTTT. Translation gives CSVAFPGPLYTGELFF.

At least ten counts were recorded for this clonotype. V usage is TRBV20-1 and J usage is TRBJ1-5; 9 bases align to TRBD1. CDR3 length: 14 residues. Germline V lookup: CDR1 DFQATT, CDR2 SNEGSKA (reference sequence). V gave up 6 bases and J gave up 6 bases; unmatched junction bases: 9. Here the CDR3 reads CSASGTGTTQPQHF. The CDR3 DNA reads TGCAGTGCCAGCGGGACAGGGACGACTCAGCCCCAGCATTTT.

This clonotype was counted at least ten times. This chain's CDR3 is CASSRGTGDEKLFF. The DNA of the CDR3 is TGCGCCAGCAGCCGCGGGACAGGAGATGAAAAACTGTTTTTT. This rearrangement joins TRBV5-1 to TRBJ1-4, with TRBD1 matching 8 bases. V was clipped by 4 bases and J by 6 bases; unmatched bases: 5. This CDR3 has 14 amino acids. Germline lookup yields CDR1 SGHRS and CDR2 YFSETQ.